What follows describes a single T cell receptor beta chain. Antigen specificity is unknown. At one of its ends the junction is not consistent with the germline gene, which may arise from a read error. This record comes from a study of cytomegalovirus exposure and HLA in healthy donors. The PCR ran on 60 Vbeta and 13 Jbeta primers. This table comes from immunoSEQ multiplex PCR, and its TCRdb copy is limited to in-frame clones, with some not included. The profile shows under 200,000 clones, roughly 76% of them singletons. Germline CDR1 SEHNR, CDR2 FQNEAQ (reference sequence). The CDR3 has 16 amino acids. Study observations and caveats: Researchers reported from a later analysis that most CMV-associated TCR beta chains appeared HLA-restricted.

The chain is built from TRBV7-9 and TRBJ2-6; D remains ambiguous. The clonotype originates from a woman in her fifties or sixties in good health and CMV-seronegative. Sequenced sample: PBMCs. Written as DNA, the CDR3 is TGTTCCAGCAGCTCCCCGGGTCGACCTGGGGCCAACGTCCTGACTTTC. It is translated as CSSSSPGRPGANVLTF.